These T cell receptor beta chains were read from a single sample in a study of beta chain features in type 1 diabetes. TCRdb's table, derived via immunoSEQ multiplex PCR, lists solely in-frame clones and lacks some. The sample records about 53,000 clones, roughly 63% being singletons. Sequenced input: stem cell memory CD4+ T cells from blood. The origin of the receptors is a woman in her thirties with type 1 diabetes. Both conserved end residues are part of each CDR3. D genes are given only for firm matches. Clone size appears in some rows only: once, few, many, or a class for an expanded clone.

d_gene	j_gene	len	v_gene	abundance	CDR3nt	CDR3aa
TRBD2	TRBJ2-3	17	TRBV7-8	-	TGTGCCAGCAGCTTACGGGGGGGGACTGGAAACACAGATACGCAGTATTTT	CASSLRGGTGNTDTQYF
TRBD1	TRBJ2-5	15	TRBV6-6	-	TGTGCCAGCAGTTTCGCACAGGGGATCCAAGAGACCCAGTACTTC	CASSFAQGIQETQYF
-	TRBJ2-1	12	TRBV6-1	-	TGTGCCAGCCACAAAAATTACAATGAGCAGTTCTTC	CASHKNYNEQFF
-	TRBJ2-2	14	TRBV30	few	TGTGCCTGGAGTGTGACTAGATTCACCGGGGAGCTGTTTTTT	CAWSVTRFTGELFF
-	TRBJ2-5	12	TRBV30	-	TGTGCCTGGAGTGAGGTCGGGGAGACCCAGTACTTC	CAWSEVGETQYF
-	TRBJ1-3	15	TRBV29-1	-	TGCAGCGTCCTAACAGGGAGAACCTCTGGAAACACCATATATTTT	CSVLTGRTSGNTIYF
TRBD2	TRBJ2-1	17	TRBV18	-	TGTGCCAGCTCACCAAATACGGGAGGGCCAGGTAGGAATGAGCAGTTCTTC	CASSPNTGGPGRNEQFF
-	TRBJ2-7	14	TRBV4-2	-	TGTGCCAGCAGCCAGAGCGGAACGTCCTACGAGCAGTACTTC	CASSQSGTSYEQYF
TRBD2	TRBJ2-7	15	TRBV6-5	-	TGTGCCAGCAGTTACGGGACTAGCGGGAGCGACGAGCAGTACTTC	CASSYGTSGSDEQYF
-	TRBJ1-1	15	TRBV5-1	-	TGCGCCAGCAGCGGCGGGGGACGATTGAACACTGAAGCTTTCTTT	CASSGGGRLNTEAFF
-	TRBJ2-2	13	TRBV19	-	TGTGCCACCAGGGCCCCGACCACCGGGGAGCTGTTTTTT	CATRAPTTGELFF
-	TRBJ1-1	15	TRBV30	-	TGTGCCTGGAGTGTACTGGGACACAAGAACACTGAAGCTTTCTTT	CAWSVLGHKNTEAFF
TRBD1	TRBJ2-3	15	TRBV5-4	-	TGTGCCAGCAGCTTCAGGACAGGGAGCACAGATACGCAGTATTTT	CASSFRTGSTDTQYF
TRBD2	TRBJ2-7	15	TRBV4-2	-	TGTGCCAGCAGCCAAGAGGGGACTAGGGGCTACGAGCAGTACTTC	CASSQEGTRGYEQYF
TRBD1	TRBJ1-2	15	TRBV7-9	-	TGTGCCAGCAGCTTAGAGGCCGGGACAGGGCATGGCTACACCTTC	CASSLEAGTGHGYTF
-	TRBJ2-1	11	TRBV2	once	TGTGCCAGCAGCAACTACAATGAGCAGTTCTTC	CASSNYNEQFF
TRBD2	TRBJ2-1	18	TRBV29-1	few	TGCAGCACAATACTAGCGGGAGGGCCGAGAGCTTCATCCAATGAGCAGTTCTTC	CSTILAGGPRASSNEQFF
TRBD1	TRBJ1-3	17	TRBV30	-	TGTGCCTGGAGTGTACCCGGGACAGGGGTCTCTGGAAACACCATATATTTT	CAWSVPGTGVSGNTIYF
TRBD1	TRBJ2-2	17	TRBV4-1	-	TGCGCCAGCAGCCCCCCCCTTACAGGGGACCTCACCGGGGAGCTGTTTTTT	CASSPPLTGDLTGELFF
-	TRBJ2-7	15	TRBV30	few	TGTGCCTGGAGTCCAGTGTCCACAGATGCCTACGAGCAGTACTTC	CAWSPVSTDAYEQYF
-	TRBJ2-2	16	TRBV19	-	TGTGCCAGTAGGAGCCTTAGAGGGGGTAACACCGGGGAGCTGTTTTTT	CASRSLRGGNTGELFF
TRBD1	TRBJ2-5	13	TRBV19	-	TGTGCCAGTAGTATCGGGGACAGAGAGACCCAGTACTTC	CASSIGDRETQYF
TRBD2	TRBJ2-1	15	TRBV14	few	TGTGCCAGCAGCCAAATGACTAGCGGCGTCAATGAGCAGTTCTTC	CASSQMTSGVNEQFF
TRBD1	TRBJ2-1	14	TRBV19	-	TGTGCCAGTAGTAGTGAGACAGGGCTCGATGAGCAGTTCTTC	CASSSETGLDEQFF
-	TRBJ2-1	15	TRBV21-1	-	TGTGCCAGCAGCAAAGGTGGTACAGGGAGCCATGAGCAGTTCTTC	CASSKGGTGSHEQFF
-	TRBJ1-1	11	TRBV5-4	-	TGTGCCAGCAGCTCCTACAGGGTAACTTTCTTT	CASSSYRVTFF
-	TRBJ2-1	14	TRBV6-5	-	TGTGCCAGCAGTTCGAAGTTAGGGGCGAAGGTTCAGTTCTTC	CASSSKLGAKVQFF
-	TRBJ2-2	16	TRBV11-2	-	TGTGCCAGCAGCTTAGATTCAGGGCCGAACACCGGGGAGCTGTTTTTT	CASSLDSGPNTGELFF
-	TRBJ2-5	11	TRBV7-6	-	TGTGCCAGCAGTATACAAGAGACCCAGTACTTC	CASSIQETQYF
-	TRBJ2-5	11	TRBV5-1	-	TGCGCCAGCAGCGTACAAGAGACCCAGTACTTC	CASSVQETQYF
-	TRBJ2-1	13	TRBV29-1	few	TGCAGCGTTGAAGGGAGAGGCTACAATGAGCAGTTCTTC	CSVEGRGYNEQFF
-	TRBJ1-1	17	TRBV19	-	TGTGCCAGTAGTACACGCTCCTCGGGAGGGAGGAACACTGAAGCTTTCTTT	CASSTRSSGGRNTEAFF
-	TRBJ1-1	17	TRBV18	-	TGTGCCAGCTCACCGGTTCAGGGGCCGAACATGAACACTGAAGCTTTCTTT	CASSPVQGPNMNTEAFF
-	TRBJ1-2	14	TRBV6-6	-	TGTGCCAGCAGTTACACCGGACAGTTCTATGGCTACACCTTC	CASSYTGQFYGYTF
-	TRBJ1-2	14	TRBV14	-	TGTGCCAGCAGCCAACAATGGGGAGGAGGGGGCTACACCTTC	CASSQQWGGGGYTF
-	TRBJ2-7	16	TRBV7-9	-	TGTGCCAGCAGCTCACCGGGACAAAGTTTGTCGGGGGAGCAGTACTTC	CASSSPGQSLSGEQYF
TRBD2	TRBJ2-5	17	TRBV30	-	TGTGCCTGGAGTGGGACTAGCGGGACCCAGTACCAAGAGACCCAGTACTTC	CAWSGTSGTQYQETQYF
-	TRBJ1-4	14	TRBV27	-	TGTGCCAATGCGACAGGCCCCGTAGTTGAAAAACTGTTTTTT	CANATGPVVEKLFF
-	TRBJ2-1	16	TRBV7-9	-	TGTGCCAGCAGCACCACTAGAACCAGCTCCTACAATGAGCAGTTCTTC	CASSTTRTSSYNEQFF
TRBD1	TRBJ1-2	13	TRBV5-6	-	TGTGCCAGCAGCCCGACAGGGGTAGATGGCTACACCTTC	CASSPTGVDGYTF
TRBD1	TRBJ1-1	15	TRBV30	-	TGTGCCTGGAAACTGCCCGGGACAGGGGTCACTGAAGCTTTCTTT	CAWKLPGTGVTEAFF
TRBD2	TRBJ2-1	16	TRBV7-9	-	TGTGCCAGCAGATACGGTACTAGCGGTTTTTACAATGAGCAGTTCTTC	CASRYGTSGFYNEQFF
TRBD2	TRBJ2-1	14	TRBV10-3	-	TGTGCCATCAGGGGGACTAGTACAATGAGGGAGCAGTTCTTC	CAIRGTSTMREQFF
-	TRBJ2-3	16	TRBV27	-	TGTGCCAGCAGGCTTCTTCCGGGCGGGAACACAGATACGCAGTATTTT	CASRLLPGGNTDTQYF
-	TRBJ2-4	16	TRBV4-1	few	TGCGCCAGCAGCCAAGGACAATCCTGGACCAAAAACATTCAGTACTTC	CASSQGQSWTKNIQYF
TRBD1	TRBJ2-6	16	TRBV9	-	TGTGCCAGCAGCGTTACAGGGGTTGGCGGGGCCAACGTCCTGACTTTC	CASSVTGVGGANVLTF